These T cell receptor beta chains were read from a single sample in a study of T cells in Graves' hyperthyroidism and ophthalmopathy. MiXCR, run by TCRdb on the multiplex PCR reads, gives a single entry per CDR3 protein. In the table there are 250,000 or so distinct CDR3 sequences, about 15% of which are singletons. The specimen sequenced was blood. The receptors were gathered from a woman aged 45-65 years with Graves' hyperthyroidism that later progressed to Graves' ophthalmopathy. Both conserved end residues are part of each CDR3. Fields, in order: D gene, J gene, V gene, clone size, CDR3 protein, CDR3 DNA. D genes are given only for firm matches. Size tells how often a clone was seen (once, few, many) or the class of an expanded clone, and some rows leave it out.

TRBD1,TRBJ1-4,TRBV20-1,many,CSAETGTDEKLFF,TGCAGTGCTGAAACCGGGACAGACGAAAAACTGTTTTTT
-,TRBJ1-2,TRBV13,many,CASREEQGIYGYTF,TGTGCCAGCAGAGAAGAACAGGGAATCTATGGCTACACCTTC
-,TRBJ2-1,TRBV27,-,CASSFTGEIYNEQFF,TGTGCCAGCAGTTTTACGGGAGAGATTTACAATGAGCAGTTCTTC
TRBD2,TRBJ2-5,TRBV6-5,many,CASSYSGGSVQETQYF,TGTGCCAGCAGTTACTCGGGCGGGAGTGTCCAAGAGACCCAGTACTTC
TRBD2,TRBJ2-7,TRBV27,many,CASSAGLAGGQNEQYF,TGTGCCAGCAGTGCCGGACTAGCGGGAGGGCAGAACGAGCAGTACTTC
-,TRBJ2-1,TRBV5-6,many,CASSLPGRTHNEQFF,TGTGCCAGCAGCTTACCGGGACGGACGCACAATGAGCAGTTCTTC
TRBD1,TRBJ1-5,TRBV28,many,CASSWAPGTGGNQPQHF,TGTGCCAGCAGTTGGGCCCCCGGGACAGGGGGCAATCAGCCCCAGCATTTT
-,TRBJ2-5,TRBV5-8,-,CASSLGLSQAETQYF,TGTGCCAGCAGCTTAGGGCTCAGTCAAGCGGAGACCCAGTACTTC
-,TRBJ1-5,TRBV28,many,CASRTNQPQHF,TGTGCCAGCAGGACAAATCAGCCCCAGCATTTT
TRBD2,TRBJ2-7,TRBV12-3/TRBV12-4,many,CASSPRGREGYEQYF,TGTGCCAGCAGTCCGCGGGGGCGGGAGGGGTACGAGCAGTACTTC
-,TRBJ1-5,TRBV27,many,CASSFGNQPQHF,TGTGCCAGCAGTTTTGGCAATCAGCCCCAGCATTTT
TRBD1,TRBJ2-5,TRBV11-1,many,CASSLGQRLYQETQYF,TGTGCCAGCAGCTTGGGACAGAGACTGTACCAAGAGACCCAGTACTTC
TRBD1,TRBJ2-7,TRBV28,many,CASSLYRQPQGLVSYEQYF,TGTGCCAGCAGTTTATACCGACAACCACAGGGGCTAGTCTCCTACGAGCAGTACTTC
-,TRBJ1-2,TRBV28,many,CASSPINYGYTF,TGTGCCAGCAGCCCCATTAACTATGGCTACACCTTC
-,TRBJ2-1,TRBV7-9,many,CASSPAGLMDNEQFF,TGTGCCAGCAGCCCCGCGGGGTTGATGGACAATGAGCAGTTCTTC
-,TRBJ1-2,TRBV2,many,CASTGPAGGYTF,TGTGCCAGCACCGGGCCGGCGGGTGGCTACACCTTC
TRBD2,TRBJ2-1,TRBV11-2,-,CASSSLGGGLADNEQFF,TGTGCCAGCAGCTCCCTAGGTGGCGGACTAGCGGACAATGAGCAGTTCTTC
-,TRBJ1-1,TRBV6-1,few,CASQGSNTEAFF,TGTGCCAGCCAGGGATCAAACACTGAAGCTTTCTTT
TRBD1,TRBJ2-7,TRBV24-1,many,CATSDSGQAYEQYF,TGTGCCACCAGTGATTCCGGACAGGCCTACGAGCAGTACTTC
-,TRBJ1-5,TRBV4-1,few,CASSQDPGRWQHF,TGCGCCAGCAGCCAAGATCCTGGCCGCTGGCAGCATTTT
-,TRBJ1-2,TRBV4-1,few,CASSQENSGFIYGYTF,TGCGCCAGCAGCCAAGAAAACTCAGGTTTTATCTATGGCTACACCTTC
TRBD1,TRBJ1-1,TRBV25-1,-,CACGQGSFEAFF,TGTGCCTGCGGACAGGGGTCTTTTGAAGCTTTCTTT
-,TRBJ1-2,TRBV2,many,CASRGTGNYGYTF,TGTGCCAGCAGGGGGACTGGGAACTATGGCTACACCTTC
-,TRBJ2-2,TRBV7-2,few,CASRPRGSGNTGELFF,TGTGCCAGCAGACCCCGGGGTAGCGGTAACACCGGGGAGCTGTTTTTT
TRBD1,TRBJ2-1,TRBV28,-,CASSFSEGQAALLFNEQFF,TGTGCCAGCAGTTTTAGTGAGGGACAGGCCGCGTTATTGTTCAATGAGCAGTTCTTC
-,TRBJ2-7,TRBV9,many,CASSARGVQYF,TGTGCCAGCAGCGCTCGGGGAGTGCAGTACTTC
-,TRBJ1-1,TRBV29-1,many,CSVIQALNTEAFF,TGCAGCGTTATACAGGCCCTGAACACTGAAGCTTTCTTT
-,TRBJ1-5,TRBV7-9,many,CASSRTGYGQPQHF,TGTGCCAGCAGCCGTACAGGGTACGGACAGCCCCAGCATTTT
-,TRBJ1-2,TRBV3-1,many,CASSQARGIYTF,TGTGCCAGCAGCCAAGCCAGGGGAATCTACACCTTC
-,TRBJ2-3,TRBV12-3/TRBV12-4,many,CASSFGAYTQYF,TGTGCCAGCAGTTTTGGGGCCTATACGCAGTATTTT
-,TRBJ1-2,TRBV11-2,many,CASSLEPRAGYGYTF,TGTGCCAGCAGCTTAGAGCCCAGGGCGGGCTATGGCTACACCTTC
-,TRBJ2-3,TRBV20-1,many,CSKEEAGGDTQYF,TGCAGCAAGGAGGAAGCTGGGGGAGATACGCAGTATTTT
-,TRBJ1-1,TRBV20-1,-,CSAPWAGARMNTEAFF,TGCAGTGCTCCCTGGGCGGGGGCGCGGATGAACACTGAAGCTTTCTTT
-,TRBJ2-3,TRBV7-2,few,CASTPRGGSSTDTQYF,TGTGCCAGCACGCCCAGGGGGGGTTCTAGCACAGATACGCAGTATTTT
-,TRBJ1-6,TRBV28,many,CASRPSSYNSPLHF,TGTGCCAGCAGACCTAGCTCCTATAATTCACCCCTCCACTTT
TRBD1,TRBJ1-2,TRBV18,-,CASSEGGQGTGGYTF,TGTGCCAGCTCAGAAGGGGGACAGGGGACAGGTGGCTACACCTTC
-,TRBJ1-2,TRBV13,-,CASSFQGHDGYTF,TGTGCCAGCAGCTTCCAGGGGCACGATGGCTACACCTTC
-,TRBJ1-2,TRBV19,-,CVSSISPMENGYTF,TGTGTCAGTAGTATATCTCCCATGGAGAATGGCTACACCTTC
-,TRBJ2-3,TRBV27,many,CASSWGPPSTDTQYF,TGTGCCAGCAGTTGGGGACCACCCTCTACAGATACGCAGTATTTT
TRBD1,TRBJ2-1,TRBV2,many,CATLGQYNEQFF,TGTGCCACCTTGGGACAGTACAATGAGCAGTTCTTC
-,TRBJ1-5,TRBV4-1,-,CASSQDPGAYLPQHF,TGCGCCAGCAGCCAAGATCCGGGAGCTTATTTACCCCAGCATTTT
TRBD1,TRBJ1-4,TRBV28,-,CASRKRRGRENEKLFF,TGTGCCAGCAGGAAACGCAGGGGGCGAGAAAATGAAAAACTGTTTTTT
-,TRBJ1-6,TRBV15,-,CATHRGGGAPLHF,TGTGCCACCCACCGGGGAGGGGGAGCACCCCTCCACTTT
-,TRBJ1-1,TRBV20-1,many,CSASDGLNTEAFF,TGCAGTGCTAGCGACGGACTGAACACTGAAGCTTTCTTT
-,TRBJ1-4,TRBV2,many,CASRREFEKLFF,TGTGCCAGCAGGCGCGAGTTCGAAAAACTGTTTTTT
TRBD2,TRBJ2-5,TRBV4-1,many,CASSQYSGRAQETQYF,TGCGCCAGCAGCCAGTATAGCGGGAGGGCCCAAGAGACCCAGTACTTC
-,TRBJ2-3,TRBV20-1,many,CSASTVADTQYF,TGCAGTGCTAGTACGGTGGCAGATACGCAGTATTTT
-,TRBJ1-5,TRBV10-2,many,CASSDGSNQPQHF,TGCGCCAGCAGCGACGGTAGCAATCAGCCCCAGCATTTT
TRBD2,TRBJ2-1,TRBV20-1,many,CSASRDYLRGNEQFF,TGCAGTGCTTCCAGGGACTACCTCCGGGGGAATGAGCAGTTCTTC
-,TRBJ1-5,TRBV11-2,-,CASSIDGGGPRGIDQPQHF,TGTGCCAGCAGCATCGACGGGGGGGGTCCTCGAGGGATCGATCAGCCCCAGCATTTT